Detailed here is one T cell receptor (beta chain). This sample stems from a study of blood T cell repertoires in COVID-19. The overall study: The analysed material was cDNA or gDNA that came from T cells, B-cell-depleted T cells, or PBMCs.

How the authors handled the data: For nucleated cells, counts were estimated from reference gene primer amplification. TCRdb keeps only in-frame clones here, not all; method: immunoSEQ multiplex PCR. Clone size and the V and J calls come from that table; the DNA yielded D and trimming. The repertoire holds over 4,500 clones, with roughly 67% as singletons. Germline V gene sequence: CDR1 SEHNR, CDR2 FQNEAQ (reference sequence). The CDR3 consists of 15 residues. With 6 bases clipped from V and 6 bases from J, the junction kept 6 bases outside the gene matches. The sequenced sample was peripheral blood. The receptor's source is a human donor in a cohort sampled during active COVID-19. The chain has TRBV7-9 and TRBJ2-3; 13 bases align to TRBD2. CDR3 nucleotides: TGTGCCAGCAGACAACTAGCGGGGGGGCCGGATACGCAGTATTTT. Its protein product is CASRQLAGGPDTQYF.